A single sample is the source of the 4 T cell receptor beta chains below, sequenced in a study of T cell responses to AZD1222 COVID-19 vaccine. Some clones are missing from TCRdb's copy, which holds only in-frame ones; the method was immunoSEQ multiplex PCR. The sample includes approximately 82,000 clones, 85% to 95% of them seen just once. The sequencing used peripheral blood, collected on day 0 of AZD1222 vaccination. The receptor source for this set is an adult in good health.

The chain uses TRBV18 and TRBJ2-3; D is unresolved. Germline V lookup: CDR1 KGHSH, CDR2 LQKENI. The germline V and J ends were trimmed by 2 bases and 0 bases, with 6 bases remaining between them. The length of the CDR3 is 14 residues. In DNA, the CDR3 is TGTGCCAGCTCACCAACCCTTAGCACAGATACGCAGTATTTT. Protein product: CASSPTLSTDTQYF. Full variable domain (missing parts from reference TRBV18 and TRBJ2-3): NAGVMQNPRHLVRRRGQEARLRCSPMKGHSHVYWYRQLPEEGLKFMVYLQKENIIDESGMPKERFSAEFPKEGPSILRIQQVVRGDSAAYFCASSPTLSTDTQYFGPGTRLTVL.

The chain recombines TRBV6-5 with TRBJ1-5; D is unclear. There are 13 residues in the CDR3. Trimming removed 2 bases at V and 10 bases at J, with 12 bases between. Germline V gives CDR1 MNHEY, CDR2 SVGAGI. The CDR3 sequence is CASSYTITDPQHF. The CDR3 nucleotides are TGTGCCAGCAGTTACACAATTACGGATCCCCAGCATTTT.

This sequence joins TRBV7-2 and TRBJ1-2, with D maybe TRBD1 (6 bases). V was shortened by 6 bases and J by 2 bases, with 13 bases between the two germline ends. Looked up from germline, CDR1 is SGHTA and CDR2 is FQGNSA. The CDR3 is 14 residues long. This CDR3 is CASRLDQGNYGYTF. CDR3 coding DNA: TGTGCCAGCAGACTGGATCAGGGGAACTATGGCTACACCTTC.

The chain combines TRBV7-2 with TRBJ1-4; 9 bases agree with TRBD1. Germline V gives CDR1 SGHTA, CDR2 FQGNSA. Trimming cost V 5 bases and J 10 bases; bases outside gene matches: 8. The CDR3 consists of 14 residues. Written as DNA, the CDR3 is TGTGCCAGCAGCCAGGGGACAGGGAGGAGAAAACTGTTTTTT. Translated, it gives CASSQGTGRRKLFF.